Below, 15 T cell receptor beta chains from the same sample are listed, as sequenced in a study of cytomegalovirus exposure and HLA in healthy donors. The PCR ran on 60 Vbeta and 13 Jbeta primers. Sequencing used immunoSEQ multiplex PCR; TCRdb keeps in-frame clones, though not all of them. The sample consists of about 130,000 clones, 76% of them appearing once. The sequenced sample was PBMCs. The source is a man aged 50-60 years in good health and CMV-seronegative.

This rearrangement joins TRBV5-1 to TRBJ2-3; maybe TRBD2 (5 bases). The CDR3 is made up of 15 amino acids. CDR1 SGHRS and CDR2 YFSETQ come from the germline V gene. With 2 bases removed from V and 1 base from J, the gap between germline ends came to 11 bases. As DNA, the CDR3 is TGCGCCAGCAGCTTCGTCGGGGATCGCACAGATACGCAGTATTTT. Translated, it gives CASSFVGDRTDTQYF.

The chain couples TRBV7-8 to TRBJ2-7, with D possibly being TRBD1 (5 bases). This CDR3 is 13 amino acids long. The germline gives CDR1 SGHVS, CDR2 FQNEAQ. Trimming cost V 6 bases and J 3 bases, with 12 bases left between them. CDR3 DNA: TGTGCCAGCAGAGTGGACACCAACTACGAGCAGTACTTC. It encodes CASRVDTNYEQYF.

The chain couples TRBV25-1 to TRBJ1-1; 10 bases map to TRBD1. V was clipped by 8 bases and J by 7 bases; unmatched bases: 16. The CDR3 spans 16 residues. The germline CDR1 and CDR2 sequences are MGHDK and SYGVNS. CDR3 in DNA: TGTGCCAGCTCGGCCGGGACAGGGGTTAGAGCGAGTGAAGCTTTCTTT. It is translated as CASSAGTGVRASEAFF.

This CDR3 reads CASSQDGPEVSGGWHEQFF. The CDR3 DNA follows: TGTGCCAGCAGCCAAGATGGGCCCGAGGTTAGCGGGGGGTGGCATGAGCAGTTCTTC. This chain connects TRBV14 to TRBJ2-1, with 10 bases that match TRBD2. This CDR3 contains 19 residues. V lost 0 bases, J lost 8 bases, and 16 bases stayed unmatched. Per the germline V gene, CDR1 is SGHDN and CDR2 is FVKESK. The entire variable domain, with the rest obtained from reference TRBV14 and TRBJ2-1, is as follows: EAGVTQFPSHSVIEKGQTVTLRCDPISGHDNLYWYRRVMGKEIKFLLHFVKESKQDESGMPNNRFLAERTGGTYSTLKVQPAELEDSGVYFCASSQDGPEVSGGWHEQFFGPGTRLTVL.

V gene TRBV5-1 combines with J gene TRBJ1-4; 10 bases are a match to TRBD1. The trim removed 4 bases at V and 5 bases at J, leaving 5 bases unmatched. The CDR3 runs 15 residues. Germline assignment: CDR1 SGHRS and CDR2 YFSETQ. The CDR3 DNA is TGCGCCAGCAGCCCGGGACAGGGGCCCAATGAAAAACTGTTTTTT. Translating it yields CASSPGQGPNEKLFF. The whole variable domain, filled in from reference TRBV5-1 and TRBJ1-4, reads KAGVTQTPRYLIKTRGQQVTLSCSPISGHRSVSWYQQTPGQGLQFLFEYFSETQRNKGNFPGRFSGRQFSNSRSEMNVSTLELGDSALYLCASSPGQGPNEKLFFGSGTQLSVL.

The CDR3: CASSLGGGGYTF. The DNA of the CDR3 is TGTGCCAGCAGTTTAGGAGGAGGTGGCTACACCTTC. V and J are TRBV28 and TRBJ1-2; D remains ambiguous. The CDR3 has 12 residues. V was shortened by 2 bases and J by 7 bases, with 8 bases between the two germline ends. Germline V gene lookup returns CDR1 MDHEN and CDR2 SYDVKM.

DNA for the CDR3: TGTGCCAGCGGTACGGGGTCCAGAGAGACCCAGTACTTC. Protein: CASGTGSRETQYF. The V call is TRBV2, the J call TRBJ2-5; tentative D call: TRBD2 (5 bases). The CDR3 totals 13 residues. The V end was cut by 8 bases, the J end by 4 bases, with 14 bases between. Looked up from germline, CDR1 is SNHLY and CDR2 is FYNNEI.

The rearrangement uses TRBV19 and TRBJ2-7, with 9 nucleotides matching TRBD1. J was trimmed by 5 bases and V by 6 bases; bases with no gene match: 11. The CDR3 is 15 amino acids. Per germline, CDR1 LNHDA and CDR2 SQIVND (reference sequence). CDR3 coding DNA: TGTGCCAGTAGAACGTCCGGGACAGGGTCCCACGAGCAGTACTTC. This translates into CASRTSGTGSHEQYF.

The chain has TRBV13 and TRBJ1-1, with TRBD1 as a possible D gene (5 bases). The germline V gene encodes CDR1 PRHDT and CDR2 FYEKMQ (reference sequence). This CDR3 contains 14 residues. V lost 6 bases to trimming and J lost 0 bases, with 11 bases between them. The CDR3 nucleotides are TGTGCCAGCAGACTGGGACTTATGAACACTGAAGCTTTCTTT. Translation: CASRLGLMNTEAFF.

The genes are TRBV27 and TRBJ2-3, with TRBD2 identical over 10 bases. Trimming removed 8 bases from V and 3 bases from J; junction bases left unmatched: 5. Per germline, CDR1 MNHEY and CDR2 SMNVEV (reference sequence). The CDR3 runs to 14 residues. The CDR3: CASRSGGRTDTQYF. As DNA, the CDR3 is TGTGCCAGCCGTAGCGGGGGGAGAACAGATACGCAGTATTTT.

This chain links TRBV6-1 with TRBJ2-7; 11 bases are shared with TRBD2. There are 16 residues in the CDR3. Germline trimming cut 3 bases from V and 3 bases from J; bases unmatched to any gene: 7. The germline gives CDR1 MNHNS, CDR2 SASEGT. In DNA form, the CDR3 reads TGTGCCAGCAGTGACCATTTAGCGGGGGGGAACTACGAGCAGTACTTC. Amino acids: CASSDHLAGGNYEQYF.

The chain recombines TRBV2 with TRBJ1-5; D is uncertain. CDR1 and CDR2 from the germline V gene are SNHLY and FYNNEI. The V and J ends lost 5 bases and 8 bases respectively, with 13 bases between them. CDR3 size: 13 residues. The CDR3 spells CASSKEVREPQHF. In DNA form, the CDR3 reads TGTGCCAGCAGTAAAGAAGTCCGGGAGCCCCAGCATTTT. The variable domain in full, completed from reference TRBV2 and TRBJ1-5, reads EPEVTQTPSHQVTQMGQEVILRCVPISNHLYFYWYRQILGQKVEFLVSFYNNEISEKSEIFDDQFSVERPDGSNFTLKIRSTKLEDSAMYFCASSKEVREPQHFGDGTRLSIL.

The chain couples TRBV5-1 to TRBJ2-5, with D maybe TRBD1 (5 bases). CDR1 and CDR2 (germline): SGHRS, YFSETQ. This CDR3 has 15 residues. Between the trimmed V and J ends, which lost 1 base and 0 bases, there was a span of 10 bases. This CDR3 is CASSLTGVYQETQYF. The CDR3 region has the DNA TGCGCCAGCAGCTTGACAGGCGTGTACCAAGAGACCCAGTACTTC.

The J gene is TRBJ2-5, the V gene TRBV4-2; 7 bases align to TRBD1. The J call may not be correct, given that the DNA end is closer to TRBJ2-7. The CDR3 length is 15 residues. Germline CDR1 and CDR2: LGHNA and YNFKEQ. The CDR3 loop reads CASSLRDSLSYEQYF. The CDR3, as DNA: TGTGCCAGCAGCCTCCGGGACAGCCTCTCCTACGAGCAGTACTTC.

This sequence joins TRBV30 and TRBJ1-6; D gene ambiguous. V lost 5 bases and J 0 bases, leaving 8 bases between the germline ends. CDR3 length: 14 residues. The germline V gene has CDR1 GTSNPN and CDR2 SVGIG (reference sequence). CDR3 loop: CAWGRSSYNSPLHF. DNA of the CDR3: TGTGCCTGGGGAAGGAGCTCCTATAATTCACCCCTCCACTTT. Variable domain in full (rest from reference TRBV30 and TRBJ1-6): SQTIHQWPATLVQPVGSPLSLECTVEGTSNPNLYWYRQAAGRGLQLLFYSVGIGQISSEVPQNLSASRPQDRQFILSSKKLLLSDSGFYLCAWGRSSYNSPLHFGNGTRLTVT.